The 25 T cell receptor beta chains reported below all come from one sample, sequenced in a study of T cells in women clearing cervical HPV infection. Only in-frame clones appear in the TCRdb table, and some are missing; sequencing was by immunoSEQ multiplex PCR. This listing includes tens of thousands of clones. Sequencing input: blood buffy coat. The receptor set was obtained from a woman between 18 and 70 years old with a cervical HPV16 infection that either progressed to CIN3+ or cleared (not recorded which).

Notes on this clone: The read comes to an end 3 residues before the CDR3 does, leaving the germline J gene to fill in the end. The gene calls are TRBV5-1 and TRBJ2-7; TRBD2 aligns across 10 bases. Germline V gene sequence: CDR1 SGHRS, CDR2 YFSETQ. V shed 0 bases and J 2 bases; nucleotides not matched to a gene: 2. CDR3 length equals 15 residues. Incomplete CDR3 DNA: TGCGCCAGCAGCTTGGCGAGCGGGAGGGCCTACGAG. This encodes CASSLASGRAYE. The whole CDR3 protein is CASSLASGRAYEQYF.

Remarks on this clone: The observed sequence ends 3 residues before the CDR3 terminus, with the missing tail filled in from the germline J gene. This chain links TRBV10-2 with TRBJ2-7; 8 positions agree with TRBD2. Germline V lookup: CDR1 WSHSY, CDR2 SAAADI. The V gene end was trimmed by 4 bases and the J gene end by 1 base; junction bases not matched to a gene: 6. The CDR3 has 15 residues. CDR3 DNA (partial): TGCGCCAGCAGTGCCGGGACTAGTGCTTCCTACGAG. Translating it yields CASSAGTSASYE. The whole CDR3 reads CASSAGTSASYEQYF.

Remarks on this clone: Coverage ceases 3 residues before the CDR3 finishes, and the germline J gene fills in the end. The rearrangement joins TRBV7-3 to TRBJ2-3; D remains ambiguous. The V and J ends lost 1 base and 7 bases respectively, with 15 bases between them. Germline CDR1 SGHTA, CDR2 FQGTGA. The CDR3 has 15 residues. The sequenced CDR3 bases are TGTGCCAGCAGCTTAAACGCTCTATCTACCCATACG. It translates to CASSLNALSTHT. The whole CDR3 region reads CASSLNALSTHTQYF.

A note on this clone: The read gets to within 3 residues of the CDR3 end, and the germline J gene fills in the rest. The chain carries TRBV10-3 and TRBJ1-5, with D maybe TRBD1 (5 bases). CDR1 and CDR2 from the germline V gene are ENHRY and SYGVKD. The length of the CDR3 is 12 residues. Between the trimmed V and J ends, which lost 10 bases and 4 bases, there was a span of 11 bases. CDR3: CATQGLNQPQHF. CDR3 DNA, as far as it was read: TGTGCCACCCAGGGACTAAATCAGCCC.

Of note for this clone: Sequencing ends 3 residues short of the CDR3 end; the germline J gene provides the rest. The V call is TRBV7-2, the J call TRBJ2-3, with D possibly TRBD1 on 5 matching bases. The germline V gene has CDR1 SGHTA and CDR2 FQGNSA. The CDR3 sequence is 15 residues long. This CDR3 is CASSFNQGSNQPQYF. The covered CDR3 bases are TGTGCCAGCAGCTTCAATCAGGGCAGCAATCAGCCG.

On this clone itself: The CDR3 extends 3 residues past the end of the read, so its final part is completed from the germline J gene. The chain uses TRBV7-7 and TRBJ2-1; 8 nucleotides line up with TRBD1. Germline trimming cut 1 base from V and 6 bases from J; bases unmatched to any gene: 5. CDR1 SSHAT and CDR2 FNYEAQ come from the germline V gene (reference sequence). The CDR3 runs to 15 residues. CDR3 region: CASSLEDRVGNEQFF. The part of the CDR3 DNA that was read is TGTGCCAGCAGCTTAGAGGACAGGGTAGGCAATGAG.

Comments on this clone: A read error may produce the germline difference seen at one junction end. The DNA read from the CDR3 is TGTGCTAGCAGCTTAAATCCGGGGGGGACC. As protein: CASSLNPGGT. The CDR3 in its entirety is CASSLNPGGTQYF. V is TRBV7-7 and J is TRBJ2-5, with 7 bases that match TRBD2. Read coverage stops 3 residues before the CDR3 terminus; the germline J gene supplies the remainder. There are 13 residues in the CDR3. Germline assignment: CDR1 SSHAT and CDR2 FNYEAQ (reference sequence).

According to its frequency, this clone is medium-sized (0.01 to 0.1%). Sequencing ends 3 residues short of the CDR3 end; the germline J gene provides the rest. The rearrangement joins TRBV14 to TRBJ2-3, with TRBD2 matching over 16 bases. CDR1 is SGHDN and CDR2 is FVKESK in the germline V gene. The V segment lost 0 bases and the J segment 6 bases; nucleotides outside the gene matches: 12. CDR3 size: 20 residues. The sequenced part of the CDR3 DNA is TGTGCCAGCAGCCAAGATAAGAGGGGACTAGCGGGAGGGCAGGAGGATACG. Protein: CASSQDKRGLAGGQEDT. The CDR3 in its entirety is CASSQDKRGLAGGQEDTQYF.

Concerning this clone itself: The CDR3 end is not reached by the read, which stops 3 residues before it; the germline J gene fills it in. This chain connects TRBV20-1 to TRBJ2-1, with 8 bases matching TRBD2. Germline CDR1 reads DFQATT; CDR2 reads SNEGSKA (reference sequence). CDR3 length equals 15 residues. The junction had 7 bases not matched to a gene; V was cut back by 4 bases and J by 2 bases. CDR3 bases read: TGCAGTGCTACCCCTCGGCGGGAGGCCTACAATGAG. Translated: CSATPRREAYNE. The complete CDR3 reads CSATPRREAYNEQFF.

As to this clone: The DNA ends 3 residues before the CDR3 does, and the rest of the CDR3 is filled in from the germline J gene. The chain recombines TRBV10-2 with TRBJ2-2; 10 positions match TRBD2. V trimming: 8 bases; J trimming: 1 base; junction bases outside the gene matches: 1. This CDR3 region has 14 residues. CDR1 is WSHSY and CDR2 is SAAADI in the germline V gene. The part of the CDR3 DNA that was read is TGCGCCAGCTTAGCGGGAGGGAACACCGGGGAG. Its protein is CASLAGGNTGE. In full, the CDR3 is CASLAGGNTGELFF.

As concerns this clone: The CDR3 extends 3 residues past the end of the read, so its final part is completed from the germline J gene. The chain carries TRBV10-3 and TRBJ1-1, with 7 bases aligning to TRBD1. Germline V gene data show CDR1 as ENHRY and CDR2 as SYGVKD. This CDR3 is built from 13 residues. The trim removed 6 bases at V and 5 bases at J, leaving 6 bases unmatched. CDR3 loop: CAISGQVETEAFF. The CDR3 DNA, read in part, is TGTGCCATCAGCGGACAGGTTGAAACTGAA.

To note about this clone: The read comes to an end 3 residues before the CDR3 does, leaving the germline J gene to fill in the end. The chain recombines TRBV18 with TRBJ1-2; 11 nucleotides agree with TRBD1. The CDR3 has 16 residues. Germline-derived CDR1 and CDR2 are KGHSH and LQKENI. Germline trimming cut 2 bases from V and 3 bases from J; bases unmatched to any gene: 5. The CDR3 region is CASSPIRTGGDYGYTF. The CDR3 bases that were read are TGTGCCAGCTCACCAATCAGGACAGGGGGCGACTATGGC.

A note on this clone: With the read ending 3 residues before the CDR3 end, the germline J gene is used to fill in that end. The V and J genes are TRBV7-2 and TRBJ1-2; 9 nucleotides align to TRBD1. Germline V gives CDR1 SGHTA, CDR2 FQGNSA. This CDR3 has 15 residues. CDR3 DNA, as far as it was read: TGTGCCAGCACCAAATCCGGGACAGGGATATACGAC. Translating gives CASTKSGTGIYD. The CDR3 in its entirety is CASTKSGTGIYDYTF.

As concerns this clone: The sequence runs out 3 residues before the end of the CDR3; the remainder is reconstructed from the germline J gene. The rearrangement uses TRBV12-3 or TRBV12-4 and TRBJ2-3, with 12 nucleotides matching TRBD2. Trimming at V came to 8 bases and at J to 3 bases, leaving 9 bases not matched to a gene. The CDR3 consists of 16 residues. CDR3 in amino acids: CASGAPSGRATDTQYF. Partial CDR3 DNA: TGTGCCAGCGGAGCTCCTAGCGGGAGGGCAACAGATACG.

Note on this clone: Germline is not matched at one junction end, which may reflect a read error. The read stops 3 residues short of the end of the CDR3; the missing end is completed from the germline J gene. This sample includes further DNA sequences coding for the same CDR3. The chain uses TRBV7-7 and TRBJ2-3; the D gene is possibly TRBD1 (6 bases). CDR1 is SSHAT, CDR2 FNYEAQ, per germline (reference sequence). The CDR3 consists of 13 residues. The sequenced CDR3 bases are TGTGCTAGCAGCTTTCAGGGGTCAGATACG. This translates into CASSFQGSDT. Given in full, the CDR3 is CASSFQGSDTQYF.

Points on this clone: The read is 3 residues too short to cover the CDR3 end, so that end is filled in from the germline J gene. The chain links TRBV20-1 to TRBJ1-2; D possibly corresponds to TRBD1 (5 bases). In germline, CDR1 is DFQATT, CDR2 SNEGSKA (reference sequence). This CDR3 spans 12 amino acids. V lost 1 base and J 6 bases, leaving 9 bases between the germline ends. The CDR3 reads CSARGEGDGYTF. The sequenced part of the CDR3 DNA is TGCAGTGCTAGAGGGGAAGGGGATGGC.

As regards this clone: Read sequence stops 3 residues before the CDR3 end, and the germline J gene provides the missing end. The chain uses TRBV20-1 and TRBJ2-3; possible D gene TRBD2, 6 bases. Germline lookup yields CDR1 DFQATT and CDR2 SNEGSKA (reference sequence). The CDR3 length is 13 residues. The CDR3 DNA, read in part, is TGCAGTGCTAGCCCCCTAGCGAGGGAGACG. It yields the protein CSASPLARET. The whole CDR3 sequence reads CSASPLARETQYF.

With respect to this clone: The read ends 3 residues early relative to the CDR3; the germline J gene fills the gap. The J gene is TRBJ2-1, the V gene TRBV2; TRBD1 might be the D (5 bases). The V and J ends lost 5 bases and 3 bases respectively, with 14 bases between them. CDR3 length: 15 residues. The germline CDR1 and CDR2 sequences are SNHLY and FYNNEI. The chain's CDR3 is CASSPSREHYNEQFF. The CDR3 bases that were read are TGTGCCAGCAGTCCCTCCAGGGAACACTACAATGAG.

As to this clone: Coverage ceases 3 residues before the CDR3 finishes, and the germline J gene fills in the end. The chain is built from TRBV6-2 or TRBV6-3 and TRBJ2-7; 8 nucleotides agree with TRBD1. CDR3 length: 14 amino acids. Germline V gives CDR1 MNHEY, CDR2 SVGEGT. Trimming removed 6 bases from V and 2 bases from J; junction bases left unmatched: 6. This chain's CDR3 is CASRTGQVTYEQYF. The CDR3 DNA, read in part, is TGTGCCAGCAGAACGGGACAGGTCACCTACGAG.

Notes on this clone: The sequence runs out 3 residues before the end of the CDR3; the remainder is reconstructed from the germline J gene. This chain joins TRBV6-2 or TRBV6-3 and TRBJ2-1; the match to TRBD2 covers 10 bases. V shed 7 bases, J shed 6 bases, and the junction held 9 bases outside the gene matches. Germline CDR1 MNHEY, CDR2 SVGEGT. The CDR3 is made up of 15 amino acids. CDR3 region: CASTLSGRAGNEQFF. The part of the CDR3 DNA that was read is TGTGCCAGCACCCTAAGCGGGAGGGCCGGCAATGAG.

As to this clone: The CDR3 goes on 3 residues after the read ends, and that part is filled in from the germline J gene. The J gene is TRBJ2-3, the V gene TRBV5-4; TRBD2 matches 10 bases. The CDR3 totals 16 residues. The germline CDR1 and CDR2 sequences are SGHNT and YYREEE (reference sequence). The CDR3 sequence is CASSLSGRAFRETQYF. The covered CDR3 bases are TGTGCCAGCAGTTTGAGCGGGAGGGCCTTCAGGGAGACG.

Comments on this clone: Coverage ceases 3 residues before the CDR3 finishes, and the germline J gene fills in the end. The rearrangement uses TRBV2 and TRBJ2-2; the match to TRBD1 covers 7 bases. CDR1 and CDR2 (germline): SNHLY, FYNNEI. Unmatched junction bases numbered 7, after V lost 7 bases and J lost 5 bases. This CDR3 comprises 14 residues. The CDR3 region is CASILNRGTGELFF. The CDR3 bases that were read are TGTGCCAGCATACTAAACAGGGGAACCGGGGAG. The full variable domain, in which reference TRBV2 and TRBJ2-2 provide the parts outside the CDR3, is EPEVTQTPSHQVTQMGQEVILRCVPISNHLYFYWYRQILGQKVEFLVSFYNNEISEKSEIFDDQFSVERPDGSNFTLKIRSTKLEDSAMYFCASILNRGTGELFFGEGSRLTVL.

With respect to this clone: Coverage ceases 3 residues before the CDR3 finishes, and the germline J gene fills in the end. The rearrangement links TRBV10-1 to TRBJ1-2; D gene unclear. Germline CDR1 reads WNHNN; CDR2 reads SYGVQD (reference sequence). This CDR3 is 13 amino acids long. Trimming left V 3 bases short and J 4 bases short, with 9 bases between. CDR3 in amino acids: CASSDQNIYGYTF. The sequenced CDR3 bases are TGCGCCAGCAGTGACCAGAATATCTATGGC.

Concerning this clone itself: Coverage ceases 3 residues before the CDR3 finishes, and the germline J gene fills in the end. The J gene is TRBJ2-3, the V gene TRBV14, with 12 positions matching TRBD2. Germline assignment: CDR1 SGHDN and CDR2 FVKESK. The CDR3 has 14 residues. The V gene end was trimmed by 4 bases and the J gene end by 7 bases; junction bases not matched to a gene: 3. This CDR3 reads CASSPTSGRHTQYF. The CDR3 DNA, read in part, is TGTGCCAGCAGCCCGACTAGCGGGAGACATACG.

CDR3 loop: CSAREITRNYGYTF. CDR3 DNA (partial): TGCAGTGCTAGAGAAATAACAAGAAACTATGGC. The V gene is TRBV20-1, the J gene TRBJ1-2; D remains ambiguous. The CDR3 end is not reached by the read, which stops 3 residues before it; the germline J gene fills it in. The ends were cut back, 0 bases at V and 2 bases at J, with 10 bases in the middle. Germline V gene sequence: CDR1 DFQATT, CDR2 SNEGSKA (reference sequence). There are 14 residues in the CDR3.